Listed here are 19 T cell receptor beta chains from one sample, sequenced in a study of shared clonotypes between healthy human individuals. Clones were sequenced by immunoSEQ multiplex PCR, and TCRdb holds only the in-frame ones, with some missing. The sample carries 2 million to 2.5 million clones, about 94% recorded once. Naive CD8 populations comprised CD45RO-negative cells positively selected for CCR7, excluding terminally differentiated effector memory CD45RA+ cells. The sample comprised naive CD8+ T cells sorted from blood. These TCRs come from a man younger than 35 in good health.

The chain employs TRBV19 and TRBJ2-5, with D tentatively TRBD1 or TRBD2 (7 bases each). The CDR3 contains 14 residues. CDR1 is LNHDA, CDR2 SQIVND, per germline (reference sequence). Trimming shortened V by 6 bases and J by 5 bases, and 16 bases separated the two germline ends. CDR3 loop: CASRLQGGAETQYF. The CDR3, as DNA: TGTGCCAGTAGGCTCCAGGGGGGGGCGGAGACCCAGTACTTC.

CDR3 amino acids: CASSLMEGNTEAFF. The CDR3 nucleotides are TGCGCCAGCAGCCTCATGGAGGGTAACACTGAAGCTTTCTTT. This sequence joins TRBV4-3 and TRBJ1-1; D not certain. Germline CDR1 and CDR2: LGHNA and YSLEER. V lost 4 bases and J lost 2, with 11 bases in between. CDR3 size: 14 residues.

Regarding this clone: Other nucleotide sequences in the sample specify the same CDR3. The chain carries TRBV30 and TRBJ2-1, with D tentatively TRBD1 (6 bases). The CDR3 loop spans 11 amino acids. The V end lost 0 bases, the J end lost 12 bases, and 9 bases lay between the germline ends. CDR1 and CDR2 from the germline V gene are GTSNPN and SVGIG (reference sequence). CDR3 protein: CAWSVGGGQFF. The DNA of the CDR3 is TGTGCCTGGAGTGTAGGGGGTGGGCAGTTCTTC.

The chain joins TRBV27 to TRBJ2-7, with D unclear. Trimming pared 1 base from V and 7 bases from J, leaving 20 bases between. This CDR3 is 16 amino acids long. Germline CDR1 and CDR2: MNHEY and SMNVEV (reference sequence). Here the CDR3 DNA reads TGTGCCAGCAGTTTATACTTTGGCGGACGTTCGGGTGAGCAGTACTTC. This codes for CASSLYFGGRSGEQYF.

This clone has only one observation. The same CDR3 arises from other DNA sequences in this sample as well. This chain connects TRBV19 to TRBJ2-7, with 9 bases lining up with TRBD1. This CDR3 comprises 14 residues. V lost 4 bases, J lost 1 base, and 2 bases stayed unmatched. Germline V gives CDR1 LNHDA, CDR2 SQIVND (reference sequence). CDR3 residues: CASSSGTGSYEQYF. The CDR3 bases are TGTGCCAGTAGTAGTGGGACAGGGTCCTACGAGCAGTACTTC.

The rearrangement uses TRBV9 and TRBJ2-2; D is ambiguous. Per germline, CDR1 SGDLS and CDR2 YYNGEE. The CDR3 is made up of 16 amino acids. V dropped 0 bases and J dropped 0 bases, with 9 bases sitting between them. This chain's CDR3 is CASSVEGTPNTGELFF. CDR3 DNA sequence: TGTGCCAGCAGCGTAGAGGGCACCCCGAACACCGGGGAGCTGTTTTTT.

The chain couples TRBV6-1 to TRBJ1-3; tentatively, D is TRBD1 (5 bases). The CDR3 extends over 14 amino acids. CDR1 is MNHNS and CDR2 is SASEGT in the germline V gene. V lost 1 base and J 3 bases, leaving 7 bases between the germline ends. The CDR3 nucleotides read TGTGCCAGCAGTGAAGAGGGGTTTGGAAACACCATATATTTT. Its protein product is CASSEEGFGNTIYF.

The chain carries TRBV4-3 and TRBJ2-1, with TRBD1 as a possible D gene (8 bases). Per germline, CDR1 LGHNA and CDR2 YSLEER. The CDR3 is 14 amino acids. Trimming shortened V by 4 bases and J by 8 bases, and 15 bases separated the two germline ends. Written as DNA, the CDR3 is TGCGCCAGCAGCCCTAGGACAGGGAGGGATGAGCAGTTCTTC. As protein: CASSPRTGRDEQFF.

This clone was seen only once. The identical CDR3 is also encoded by other nucleotide sequences in the sample. CDR3 in DNA: TGTGCCAGTAGTTCCGGAACAGGTCTGTACGAGCAGTACTTC. It encodes CASSSGTGLYEQYF. V and J are TRBV19 and TRBJ2-7; possibly TRBD1 for D (5 bases). Germline V lookup: CDR1 LNHDA, CDR2 SQIVND (reference sequence). Trimming shortened V by 5 bases and J by 4 bases, and 15 bases separated the two germline ends. This CDR3 is built from 14 residues. Together with reference TRBV19 and TRBJ2-7, the CDR3 gives the full variable domain: DGGITQSPKYLFRKEGQNVTLSCEQNLNHDAMYWYRQDPGQGLRLIYYSQIVNDFQKGDIAEGYSVSREKKESFPLTVTSAQKNPTAFYLCASSSGTGLYEQYFGPGTRLTVT.

This clone was counted between two and nine times. The V gene is TRBV11-2, the J gene TRBJ2-7; a possible D gene is TRBD2 (6 bases). The V end lost 7 bases, the J end lost 2 bases, and 18 bases lay between the germline ends. This CDR3 has 15 residues. Germline V gene lookup returns CDR1 SGHAT and CDR2 FQNNGV. CDR3 sequence: CASIHLGGPTYEQYF. CDR3 nucleotide sequence: TGTGCCAGCATACATCTCGGGGGACCGACCTACGAGCAGTACTTC.

This chain joins TRBV7-9 and TRBJ1-1; D is possibly TRBD1 (5 bases). The germline V and J ends were trimmed by 7 bases and 11 bases, with 14 bases remaining between them. In germline, CDR1 is SEHNR, CDR2 FQNEAQ (reference sequence). CDR3 length: 11 amino acids. CDR3 loop: CASTLGEGAFF. In DNA, the CDR3 is TGTGCCAGCACCCTAGGGGAGGGGGCTTTCTTT.

This CDR3 reads CASSLGGAPGDTQYF. The CDR3 bases are TGTGCCAGCAGTTTGGGGGGGGCCCCTGGGGATACGCAGTATTTT. This chain joins TRBV28 and TRBJ2-3; tentatively, D is TRBD2 (7 bases). This CDR3 is built from 15 residues. Germline V gene sequence: CDR1 MDHEN, CDR2 SYDVKM. V lost 3 bases and J lost 6, with 16 bases in between.

The sample holds one count of this clone. The J gene is TRBJ1-5, the V gene TRBV12-2; no DNA check was done on the table's D call, TRBD1. TRBV12-2 constitutes a pseudogene. The CDR3 is 19 amino acids. The CDR3 region is CASRSLPGQGAQSNQPQHF. The CDR3 coding sequence is TGTGCAAGTCGCAGTTTACCGGGACAGGGGGCTCAGAGCAATCAGCCCCAGCATTTT.

This rearrangement joins TRBV9 to TRBJ2-1; D uncertain. V lost 0 bases and J 11 bases, leaving 9 bases between the germline ends. CDR3 length: 12 amino acids. The germline gives CDR1 SGDLS, CDR2 YYNGEE. DNA for the CDR3: TGTGCCAGCAGCGTAGAAGGCGCTAAGCAGTTCTTC. The encoded protein is CASSVEGAKQFF.

The chain couples TRBV27 to TRBJ2-7; TRBD2 matches at 9 bases. The V segment lost 2 bases and the J segment 4 bases; nucleotides outside the gene matches: 6. The CDR3 extends over 15 amino acids. Germline V lookup: CDR1 MNHEY, CDR2 SMNVEV (reference sequence). The CDR3 sequence: CASSLKAGGQYEQYF. DNA for the CDR3: TGTGCCAGCAGTTTAAAGGCGGGGGGGCAGTACGAGCAGTACTTC.

The rearrangement links TRBV27 to TRBJ2-1; D possibly corresponds to TRBD2 (5 bases). The CDR3 is 16 amino acids. The germline CDR1 and CDR2 sequences are MNHEY and SMNVEV (reference sequence). Trimming removed 5 bases at V and 3 bases at J, with 17 bases between. The CDR3 DNA reads TGTGCCAGCAGTCCCTCTGCGGGTCATGTCTACAATGAGCAGTTCTTC. Its translation is CASSPSAGHVYNEQFF.

This chain links TRBV2 with TRBJ1-5; D possibly corresponds to TRBD1 (6 bases). Germline CDR1 and CDR2: SNHLY and FYNNEI. The V and J ends lost 3 bases and 0 bases respectively, with 15 bases between them. The CDR3 contains 17 residues. This CDR3 is CASSEPGQTDSNQPQHF. CDR3 nucleotides: TGTGCCAGCAGTGAGCCCGGACAGACAGATAGCAATCAGCCCCAGCATTTT. Looking up the rest from reference TRBV2 and TRBJ1-5 gives the full variable domain: EPEVTQTPSHQVTQMGQEVILRCVPISNHLYFYWYRQILGQKVEFLVSFYNNEISEKSEIFDDQFSVERPDGSNFTLKIRSTKLEDSAMYFCASSEPGQTDSNQPQHFGDGTRLSIL.

The rearrangement links TRBV7-9 to TRBJ2-3; 8 bases align to TRBD2. Germline lookup yields CDR1 SEHNR and CDR2 FQNEAQ (reference sequence). V shed 5 bases and J 6 bases; nucleotides not matched to a gene: 16. The CDR3 length is 17 residues. The CDR3: CASSPTGFGGETDTQYF. The CDR3 region has the DNA TGTGCCAGCAGCCCGACGGGTTTCGGGGGGGAGACTGATACGCAGTATTTT.

The J gene is TRBJ2-1, the V gene TRBV29-1; no clear D. V lost 1 base and J lost 0, with 10 bases in between. The germline gives CDR1 SQVTM, CDR2 ANQGSEA. The CDR3 loop spans 15 amino acids. The CDR3 region has the DNA TGCAGCGTTGAAGCACTTGCTAGCTCCTACAATGAGCAGTTCTTC. Translating it yields CSVEALASSYNEQFF.